This T cell receptor (beta chain) stems from a study of blood T cell repertoires in COVID-19. TCRdb's table, derived via immunoSEQ multiplex PCR, lists solely in-frame clones and lacks some. The data contain about 300,000 clones, around nine tenths of them singletons. With 1 base clipped from V and 4 bases from J, the junction kept 11 bases outside the gene matches. There are 18 residues in the CDR3. Germline CDR1 reads KGHDR; CDR2 reads SFDVKD. The gene calls are TRBV24-1 and TRBJ1-3; 8 bases line up with TRBD1. The sample was peripheral blood. This TCR was sampled from a woman in her 30s with COVID-19, enrolled during active disease. The CDR3 DNA is TGTGCCACCAGTGATTTTAACAGGACAGGGAGTAAAGGAAACACCATATATTTT. Residues: CATSDFNRTGSKGNTIYF.